This T cell receptor beta chain stems from a study of blood T cell repertoires in COVID-19. Per the germline V gene, CDR1 is SGHRS and CDR2 is YFSETQ. Trimming took 0 bases from V and 6 from J, leaving 9 bases between them. This CDR3 has 13 amino acids. The authors' processing: Estimation of nucleated cell counts relied on the amplification of reference gene primers. Sequenced by immunoSEQ multiplex PCR; TCRdb stores in-frame clones only, minus some. The D gene and trimming were derived from the DNA, and the V and J assignments and clone size from that table. The sample records 150,000 to 200,000 clones, about four fifths being singletons.

This clonotype originated in a man between 18 and 29 years old with active or convalescent COVID-19. Sequenced material: peripheral blood. J is TRBJ2-5 and V is TRBV5-1; D gene uncertain. CDR3 region: CASSLEHHQTQYF. The CDR3 nucleotides read TGCGCCAGCAGCTTGGAGCACCACCAGACCCAGTACTTC.